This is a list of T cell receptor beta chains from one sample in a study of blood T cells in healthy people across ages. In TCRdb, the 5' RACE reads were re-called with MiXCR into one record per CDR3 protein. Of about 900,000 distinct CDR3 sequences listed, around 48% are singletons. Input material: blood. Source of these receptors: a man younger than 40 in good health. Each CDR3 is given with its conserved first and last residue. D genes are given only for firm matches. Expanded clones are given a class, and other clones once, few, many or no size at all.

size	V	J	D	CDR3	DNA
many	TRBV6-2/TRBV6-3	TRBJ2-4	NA	CASSSGLKAGKNIQYF	TGTGCCAGCAGTTCGGGATTGAAGGCAGGCAAAAACATTCAGTACTTC
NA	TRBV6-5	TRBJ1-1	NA	CASRPGPQGAEAFF	TGTGCCAGCAGACCCGGGCCCCAAGGGGCTGAAGCTTTCTTT
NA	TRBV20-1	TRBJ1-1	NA	CSARNRDGNTEAFF	TGCAGTGCTAGAAACAGGGACGGGAACACTGAAGCTTTCTTT
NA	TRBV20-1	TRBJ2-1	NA	CSARDSRGGEQFF	TGCAGTGCTAGAGATTCTCGGGGTGGGGAGCAGTTCTTC
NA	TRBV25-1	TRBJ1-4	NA	CASSGYREANEKLFF	TGTGCCAGCAGTGGCTACAGGGAGGCTAATGAAAAACTGTTTTTT
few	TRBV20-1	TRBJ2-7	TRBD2	CSAREIPSGGILTYEQYF	TGCAGTGCTAGAGAGATCCCTAGCGGGGGGATACTCACCTACGAGCAGTACTTC
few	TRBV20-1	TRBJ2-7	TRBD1	CSAKTGHYEQYF	TGCAGTGCTAAGACAGGGCACTACGAGCAGTACTTC
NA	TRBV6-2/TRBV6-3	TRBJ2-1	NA	CASSPTRNSYNEQFF	TGTGCCAGCAGTCCTACTAGGAACTCCTACAATGAGCAGTTCTTC
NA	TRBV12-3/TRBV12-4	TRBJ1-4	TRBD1	CTSSPQGATNEKLFF	TGTACCAGCAGTCCCCAGGGGGCTACTAATGAAAAACTGTTTTTT
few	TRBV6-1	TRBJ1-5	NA	CASSEGPTPSDPQHF	TGTGCCAGCAGTGAAGGACCAACTCCTTCGGATCCCCAGCATTTT
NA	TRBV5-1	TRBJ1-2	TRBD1	CASSSGQASLNYGYTF	TGCGCCAGCAGCTCGGGACAGGCGTCCCTTAACTATGGCTACACCTTC
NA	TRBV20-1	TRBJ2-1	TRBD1	CSAQGQGWDNEQFF	TGCAGTGCTCAAGGACAGGGATGGGACAATGAGCAGTTCTTC
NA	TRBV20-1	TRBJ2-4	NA	CSASGVSGAKNIQYF	TGCAGTGCTAGTGGGGTTTCTGGTGCCAAAAACATTCAGTACTTC
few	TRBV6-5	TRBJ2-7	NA	CASSTGHRTSYEQYF	TGTGCCAGCAGTACGGGCCATCGGACCTCCTACGAGCAGTACTTC
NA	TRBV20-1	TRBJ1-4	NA	CSAEGPATNEKLFF	TGCAGTGCCGAGGGTCCTGCAACTAATGAAAAACTGTTTTTT
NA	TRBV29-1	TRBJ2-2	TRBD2	CSARTSGGSNTGELFF	TGCAGCGCTAGGACTAGCGGGGGGTCGAACACCGGGGAGCTGTTTTTT
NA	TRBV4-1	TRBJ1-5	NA	CASSQDQTIGPHQPQHF	TGCGCCAGCAGCCAAGACCAGACTATAGGTCCTCATCAGCCCCAGCATTTT
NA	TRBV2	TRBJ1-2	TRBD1	CARGTEANYGYTF	TGTGCCAGAGGGACAGAAGCTAACTATGGCTACACCTTC
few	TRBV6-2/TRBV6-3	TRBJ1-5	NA	CASSYRRGGNQPQHF	TGTGCCAGCAGTTACCGGAGGGGGGGGAATCAGCCCCAGCATTTT
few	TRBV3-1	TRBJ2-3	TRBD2	CASSRTSGKSDTQYF	TGTGCCAGCTCTCGGACTAGCGGGAAATCGGATACGCAGTATTTT
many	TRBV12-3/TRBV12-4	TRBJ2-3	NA	CASRRVGTDTQYF	TGTGCCAGCAGGAGGGTTGGGACAGATACGCAGTATTTT
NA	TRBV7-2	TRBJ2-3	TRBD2	CASSLGLAGAISTDTQYF	TGTGCCAGCAGCTTGGGACTAGCGGGGGCGATATCCACAGATACGCAGTATTTT
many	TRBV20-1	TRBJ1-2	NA	CSAITGGEDYGYTF	TGCAGTGCTATAACCGGGGGCGAAGACTATGGCTACACCTTC
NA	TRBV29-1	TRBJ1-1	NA	CSVEVGRDTEAFF	TGCAGCGTTGAAGTTGGCAGGGATACTGAAGCTTTCTTT
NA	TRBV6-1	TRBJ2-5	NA	CASSEASTSRKQYF	TGTGCCAGCAGTGAAGCAAGCACTTCCAGAAAGCAGTACTTC
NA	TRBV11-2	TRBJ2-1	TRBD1	CASSPRAVPAGGLAHEQFF	TGTGCCAGCAGCCCCAGAGCAGTTCCCGCAGGGGGTTTGGCGCATGAGCAGTTCTTC
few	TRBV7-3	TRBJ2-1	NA	CASSFPGAEQFF	TGTGCCAGCAGCTTCCCCGGGGCTGAGCAGTTCTTC
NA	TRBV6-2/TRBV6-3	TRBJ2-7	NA	CASREWGYEQYF	TGTGCCAGCAGAGAGTGGGGCTACGAGCAGTACTTC
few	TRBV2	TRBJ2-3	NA	CASSEQGGIGTDTQYF	TGTGCCAGCAGTGAACAGGGAGGAATTGGCACAGATACGCAGTATTTT
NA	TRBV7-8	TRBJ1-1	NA	CASSPATEAFF	TGTGCCAGCAGCCCGGCCACTGAAGCTTTCTTT
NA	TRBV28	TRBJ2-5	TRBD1	CASNQPGQQETQYF	TGTGCCAGCAACCAACCGGGACAGCAAGAGACCCAGTACTTC
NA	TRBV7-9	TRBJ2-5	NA	CASAPRAQETQYF	TGTGCCAGCGCCCCGCGGGCTCAAGAGACCCAGTACTTC
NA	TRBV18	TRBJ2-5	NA	CVSSPRSAQETQYF	TGTGTCAGCTCACCACGGTCAGCACAAGAGACCCAGTACTTC
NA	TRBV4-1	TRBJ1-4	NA	CASSQVHKTNGKLFF	TGCGCCAGCAGCCAAGTGCATAAGACTAATGGAAAACTGTTTTTT
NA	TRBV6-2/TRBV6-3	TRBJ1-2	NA	CASSPGGRFGGYTF	TGTGCCAGCAGCCCCGGGGGGCGCTTCGGGGGCTACACCTTC
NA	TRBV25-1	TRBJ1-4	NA	CASSVYREGGQLDEKLFF	TGTGCCAGCAGTGTATACAGGGAAGGGGGTCAACTGGATGAAAAACTGTTTTTT
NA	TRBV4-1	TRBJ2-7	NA	CASSQSRTASYEQYF	TGCGCCAGCAGCCAGTCGCGGACGGCCTCCTACGAGCAGTACTTC
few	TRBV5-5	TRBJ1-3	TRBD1	CASSQRQGVTLAGNTIYF	TGTGCCAGCAGCCAGCGACAGGGGGTGACCTTGGCTGGAAACACCATATATTTT
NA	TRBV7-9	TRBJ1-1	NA	CASSKQGQNTEAFF	TGTGCCAGCAGCAAACAGGGACAGAACACTGAAGCTTTCTTT
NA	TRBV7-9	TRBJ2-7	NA	CASSITGQAFGEQYF	TGTGCCAGCAGCATTACAGGGCAGGCGTTCGGCGAGCAGTACTTC
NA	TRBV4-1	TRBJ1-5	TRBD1	CTSSREGQNSNQPQHF	TGCACCAGCAGCAGAGAGGGACAGAATAGCAATCAGCCCCAGCATTTT
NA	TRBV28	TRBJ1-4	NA	CASSFQTRGEKLFF	TGTGCCAGCAGTTTCCAGACCCGGGGGGAAAAACTGTTTTTT
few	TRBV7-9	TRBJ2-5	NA	CASSRHAGQFLQETQYF	TGTGCCAGCAGCCGTCACGCTGGACAGTTTCTACAAGAGACCCAGTACTTC
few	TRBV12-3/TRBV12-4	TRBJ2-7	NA	CASRPRGIYEQYF	TGTGCCAGCAGACCCAGGGGCATCTACGAGCAGTACTTC
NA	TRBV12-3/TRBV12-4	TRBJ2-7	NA	CASSLRASLYEQYF	TGTGCCAGCAGCCTCCGCGCGAGCCTATACGAGCAGTACTTC
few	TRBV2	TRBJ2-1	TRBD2	CASRTGGGYNEQFF	TGTGCCAGCAGGACGGGGGGGGGCTACAATGAGCAGTTCTTC
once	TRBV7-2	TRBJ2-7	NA	CASTLGQGGYEQYF	TGTGCCAGCACACTTGGGCAGGGGGGGTACGAGCAGTACTTC
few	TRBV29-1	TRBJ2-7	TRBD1	CSVESQGAPGEQYF	TGCAGCGTTGAATCACAGGGGGCGCCCGGCGAGCAGTACTTC